The source of this TCR beta chain is a study of blood T cell repertoires in COVID-19 (dated by TCRdb to 2020 to 2022). Study-level background: The collaborator samples originated in the United States, Italy and Spain and spanned the acute and convalescent phases of COVID-19. The prospective study material was composed of cDNA or gDNA derived from T cells, B-cell-depleted T cells, or PBMCs. The dataset comprised deeply sampled blood TCRbeta repertoires from subjects exposed to, actively infected with, or recovered from COVID-19. A freely available public database, intended as a resource for researchers studying the immune response to SARS-CoV-2, is where the repertoires were released. Samples were obtained from the ongoing ImmuneRACE study (first 160 participants) and from about 1,300 subjects provided by 6 global collaborators. Nearly every sample came with metadata listing a de-identified subject ID, COVID-19 status, age in years and sex. HLA class I and class II types, where available, came from metadata supplied by the sample provider rather than from assay-based typing. Beyond this particular receptor, the publication reports: The amount of clinical and demographic metadata varied by source and participant and was provided uncurated.

Whole blood was collected in K2EDTA tubes by collaborating institutions according to the institutions' own protocols. For TCRbeta analysis, collaborator samples were shipped as frozen whole blood, as isolated PBMCs, or as DNA extracted from either sample type. Points on this clone: It has no known antigen specificity. Qualities for individual bases were not recorded, and no much larger clone is one base off.

TCRbeta CDR3 regions were amplified from genomic DNA using the immunoSEQ Assay, a bias-controlled multiplex PCR. Under the source paper's analysis protocol: Nucleated cell counts per sample were estimated from amplification of reference gene primers within the assay. To quantify the absolute abundance of each unique TCRbeta CDR3 rearrangement, sequence reads were collapsed and filtered. For each sample, productive Simpson clonality was calculated by taking the square root of Simpson's diversity index across productive rearrangements. Sourced from immuneACCESS, this table was stored by TCRdb with only in-frame sequences that have V and J called. A share of the clones is absent; for the studies checked, an unresolved V gene accounts for under half, and the remainder has no known explanation. D and trimming come from the DNA, and the V and J calls and clone size come from that table. The sample has about 280,000 clones on record, over 75% of them singletons. Clones ranked in the top ten supply about 8.5% of the sample.

This receptor was taken from a man aged 18 to 30 with active or convalescent COVID-19. Sequencing used peripheral blood.

CDR3 protein: CASSVGGAAETQYF. The DNA sequence is given as TGTGCCAGCAGCGTAGGGGGGGCCGCCGAGACCCAGTACTTC. This receptor chain uses TRBV5-6 and TRBJ2-5; the D gene is possibly TRBD2, with 7 bases matching. For CDR1 and CDR2, the germline V gene lists SGHDT and YYEEEE. V lost 4 bases and J lost 5 bases; the stretch between them is 15 bases long. Reading from cysteine to phenylalanine, the CDR3 counts 14 amino acids. The CDR3 DNA has 42 bases and is translated from base 1.